The 9 T cell receptor beta chains listed next were all sequenced from one sample in a study of breast tumors, draining lymph nodes, adjacent tissues. Breast cancer patients provided tissue from their axillary draining lymph nodes. TCRdb reprocessed the multiplex PCR reads via MiXCR and lists one record per CDR3 protein. The sample has about 130,000 distinct CDR3 sequences, about a fifth seen once. Specimen: axillary lymph node tissue. The origin of the receptors is a female donor with breast cancer. Some clones in this sample may be carry-over from other donors' samples.

This clonotype was observed many times. The chain has TRBV4-1 and TRBJ2-7; TRBD1 agrees at 10 bases. Germline V gene sequence: CDR1 MGHRA, CDR2 YSYEKL. Losses at the gene ends were 0 bases for V and 3 bases for J; bases not matched to a gene: 8. The CDR3 has 17 residues. The CDR3: CASSQDEIWDRGYEQYF. DNA for the CDR3: TGCGCCAGCAGCCAAGACGAAATTTGGGACAGGGGCTACGAGCAGTACTTC.

This clonotype appeared many times. The chain has TRBV4-2 and TRBJ2-5; a weak D match, TRBD2 (7 bases). Trimming removed 4 bases at V and 0 bases at J, with 15 bases between. Germline V gives CDR1 LGHNA, CDR2 YNFKEQ. The CDR3 covers 16 residues. CDR3: CASSPGERGNQETQYF. The CDR3 coding sequence is TGTGCCAGCAGCCCAGGGGAGCGGGGTAACCAAGAGACCCAGTACTTC.

Many counts were recorded for this clonotype. The chain is built from TRBV5-1 and TRBJ2-1; the D call may be TRBD1 or TRBD2 (5 bases each). V was clipped by 1 base and J by 8 bases, with 10 bases between them. The germline V gene has CDR1 SGHRS and CDR2 YFSETQ. There are 13 residues in the CDR3. The CDR3 loop is CASSLRGADEQFF. The DNA of the CDR3 is TGCGCCAGCAGCTTGAGAGGGGCCGATGAGCAGTTCTTC.

For the CDR3, the DNA is TGTGCCACCAGCAGAGAATCCCTATTAAATCAGCCCCAGCATTTT. As protein: CATSRESLLNQPQHF. The rearrangement links TRBV15 to TRBJ1-5; D uncertain. The CDR3 spans 15 residues. V was pared by 0 bases and J by 4 bases, with 10 bases between. Germline values: CDR1 LNHNV, CDR2 YYDKDF (reference sequence).

The rearrangement links TRBV6-5 to TRBJ2-1; TRBD1 matches at 10 bases. The V and J ends lost 7 bases and 3 bases, in that order; junction bases with no gene match: 6. The CDR3 runs to 15 residues. The germline V gene has CDR1 MNHEY and CDR2 SVGAGI. CDR3 sequence reads: CASKGGQGHYNEQFF. In DNA, the CDR3 is TGTGCCAGCAAAGGGGGACAGGGGCACTACAATGAGCAGTTCTTC.

This clonotype was seen many times. This chain connects TRBV11-2 to TRBJ1-6; no definite D call. This CDR3 contains 14 residues. Germline loops: CDR1 SGHAT, CDR2 FQNNGV. Trimming took off 1 base at V and 4 bases at J, with 5 bases between the two ends. CDR3 DNA sequence: TGTGCCAGCAGCTTAGTCCGGTATAATTCACCCCTCCACTTT. Its translation: CASSLVRYNSPLHF.

This clonotype was observed a few times. The CDR3 loop is CASSQGSRKIYTQYF. CDR3 sequence (DNA): TGTGCCAGCAGTCAGGGGAGCCGAAAGATTTATACGCAGTATTTT. The chain uses TRBV6-1 and TRBJ2-3; TRBD1 might be the D (6 bases). Between the trimmed V and J ends, which lost 5 bases and 7 bases, there was a span of 19 bases. Germline lookup yields CDR1 MNHNS and CDR2 SASEGT. This CDR3 has 15 residues.

This clonotype was seen many times. CDR3 amino acids: CASSYSGQGYNEQFF. The CDR3 DNA follows: TGTGCCAGCAGTTACTCGGGACAAGGCTACAATGAGCAGTTCTTC. The rearrangement joins TRBV6-2 or TRBV6-3 to TRBJ2-1, with TRBD1 as a possible D gene (6 bases). V was clipped by 0 bases and J by 3 bases, with 9 bases between them. Germline CDR1 is MNHEY and CDR2 is SVGEGT. This CDR3 is 15 amino acids long.

J is TRBJ1-2 and V is TRBV12-3 or TRBV12-4; 7 nucleotides match TRBD1. The CDR3 is 13 amino acids. This chain's CDR3 is CANSLDRNYGYTF. The CDR3 region has the DNA TGTGCTAACAGTTTGGACAGGAACTATGGCTACACCTTC.